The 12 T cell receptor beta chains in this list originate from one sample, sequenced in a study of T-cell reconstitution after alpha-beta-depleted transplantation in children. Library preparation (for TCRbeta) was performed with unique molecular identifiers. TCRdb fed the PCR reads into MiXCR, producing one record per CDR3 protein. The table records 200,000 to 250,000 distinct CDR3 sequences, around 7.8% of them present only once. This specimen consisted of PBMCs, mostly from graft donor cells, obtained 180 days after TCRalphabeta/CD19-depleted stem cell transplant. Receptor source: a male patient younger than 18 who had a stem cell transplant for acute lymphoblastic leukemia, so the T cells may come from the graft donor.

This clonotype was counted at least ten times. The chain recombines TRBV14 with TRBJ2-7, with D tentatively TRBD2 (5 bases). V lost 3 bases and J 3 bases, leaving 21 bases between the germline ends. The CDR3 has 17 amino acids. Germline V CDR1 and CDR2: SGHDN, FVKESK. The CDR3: CASSQRVMPGFNYEQYF. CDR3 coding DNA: TGTGCCAGCAGCCAGAGGGTTATGCCGGGTTTCAACTACGAGCAGTACTTC.

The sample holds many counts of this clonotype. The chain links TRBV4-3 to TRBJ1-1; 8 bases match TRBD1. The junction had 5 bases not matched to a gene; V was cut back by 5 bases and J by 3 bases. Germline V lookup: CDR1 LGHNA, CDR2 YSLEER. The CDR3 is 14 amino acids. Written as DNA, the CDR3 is TGCGCCAGCAGCTTTTTGACAGGGGACACTGAAGCTTTCTTT. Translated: CASSFLTGDTEAFF.

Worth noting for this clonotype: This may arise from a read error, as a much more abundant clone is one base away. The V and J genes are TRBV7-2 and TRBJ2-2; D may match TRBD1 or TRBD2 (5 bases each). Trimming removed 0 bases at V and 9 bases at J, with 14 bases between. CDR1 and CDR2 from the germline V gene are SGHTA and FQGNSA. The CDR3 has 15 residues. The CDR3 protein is CASSLALGDARELFF. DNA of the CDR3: TGTGCCAGCAGCTTAGCGCTTGGGGACGCCCGGGAGCTGTTTTTT. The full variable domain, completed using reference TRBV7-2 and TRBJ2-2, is GAGVSQSPSNKVTEKGKDVELRCDPISGHTALYWYRQSLGQGLEFLIYFQGNSAPDKSGLPSDRFSAERTGGSVSTLTIQRTQQEDSAVYLCASSLALGDARELFFGEGSRLTVL.

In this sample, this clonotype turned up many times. The CDR3 sequence: CASSAAGGTGELFF. CDR3 nucleotides: TGCGCCAGCAGCGCAGCGGGGGGCACCGGGGAGCTGTTTTTT. The chain couples TRBV5-1 to TRBJ2-2, with 9 bases that match TRBD2. V trimming: 4 bases; J trimming: 4 bases; junction bases outside the gene matches: 2. This CDR3 contains 14 residues. The V gene's germline CDR1 is SGHRS and CDR2 YFSETQ.

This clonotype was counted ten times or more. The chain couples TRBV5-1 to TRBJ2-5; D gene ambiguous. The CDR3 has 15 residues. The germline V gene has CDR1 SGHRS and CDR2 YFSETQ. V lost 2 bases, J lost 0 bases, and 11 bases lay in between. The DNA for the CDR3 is TGCGCCAGCAGCTTCGCAGGCCCGTACCAAGAGACCCAGTACTTC. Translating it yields CASSFAGPYQETQYF.

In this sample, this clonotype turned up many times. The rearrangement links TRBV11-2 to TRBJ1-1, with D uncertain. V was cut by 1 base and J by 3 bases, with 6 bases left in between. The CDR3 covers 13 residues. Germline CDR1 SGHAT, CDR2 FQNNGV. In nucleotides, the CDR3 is TGTGCCAGCAGCTTAGCCGGGCACACTGAAGCTTTCTTT. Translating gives CASSLAGHTEAFF.

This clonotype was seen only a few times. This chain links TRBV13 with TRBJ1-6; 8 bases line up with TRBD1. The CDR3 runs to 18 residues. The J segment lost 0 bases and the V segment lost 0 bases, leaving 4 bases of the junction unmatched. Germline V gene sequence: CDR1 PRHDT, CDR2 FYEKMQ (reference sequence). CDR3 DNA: TGTGCCAGCAGCTTAGGAACTCAGGGGGCCTCCTATAATTCACCCCTCCACTTT. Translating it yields CASSLGTQGASYNSPLHF. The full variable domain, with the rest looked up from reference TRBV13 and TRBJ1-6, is AAGVIQSPRHLIKEKRETATLKCYPIPRHDTVYWYQQGPGQDPQFLISFYEKMQSDKGSIPDRFSAQQFSDYHSELNMSSLELGDSALYFCASSLGTQGASYNSPLHFGNGTRLTVT.

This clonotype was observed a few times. CDR3 residues: CASSPLNWTGEQYF. The CDR3 DNA reads TGTGCCAGCTCACCACTGAACTGGACAGGCGAGCAGTACTTC. J is TRBJ2-7 and V is TRBV18; 7 nucleotides align to TRBD1. The CDR3 has 14 residues. With V trimmed by 1 base and J by 6 bases, 6 bases remained unmatched. Per the germline V gene, CDR1 is KGHSH and CDR2 is LQKENI.

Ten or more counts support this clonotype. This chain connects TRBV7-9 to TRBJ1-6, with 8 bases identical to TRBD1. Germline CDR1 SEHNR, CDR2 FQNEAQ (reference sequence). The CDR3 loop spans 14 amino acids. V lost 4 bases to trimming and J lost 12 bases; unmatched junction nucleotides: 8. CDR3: CASSSGDRRLPLHF. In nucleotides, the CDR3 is TGTGCCAGCAGCTCAGGGGACAGGAGATTACCCCTCCACTTT.

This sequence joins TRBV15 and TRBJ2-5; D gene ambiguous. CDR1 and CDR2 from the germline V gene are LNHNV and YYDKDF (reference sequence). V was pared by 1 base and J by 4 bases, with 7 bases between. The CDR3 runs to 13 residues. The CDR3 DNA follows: TGTGCCACCAGCAGAGTCCCCGGAGAGACCCAGTACTTC. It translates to CATSRVPGETQYF.

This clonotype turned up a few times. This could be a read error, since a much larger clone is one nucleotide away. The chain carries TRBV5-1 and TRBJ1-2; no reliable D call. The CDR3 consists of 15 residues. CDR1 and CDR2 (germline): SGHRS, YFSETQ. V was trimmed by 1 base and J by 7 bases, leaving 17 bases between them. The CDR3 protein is CASSLLTGVLGGYTF. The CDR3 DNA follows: TGCGCCAGCAGCTTGCTCACCGGGGTCTTGGGTGGCTACACCTTC.

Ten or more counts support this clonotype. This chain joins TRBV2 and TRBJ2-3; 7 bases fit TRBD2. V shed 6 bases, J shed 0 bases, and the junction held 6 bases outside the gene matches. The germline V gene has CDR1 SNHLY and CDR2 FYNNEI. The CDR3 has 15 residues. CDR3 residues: CASSELASSTDTQYF. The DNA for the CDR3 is TGTGCCAGCAGCGAACTAGCGTCCAGCACAGATACGCAGTATTTT.